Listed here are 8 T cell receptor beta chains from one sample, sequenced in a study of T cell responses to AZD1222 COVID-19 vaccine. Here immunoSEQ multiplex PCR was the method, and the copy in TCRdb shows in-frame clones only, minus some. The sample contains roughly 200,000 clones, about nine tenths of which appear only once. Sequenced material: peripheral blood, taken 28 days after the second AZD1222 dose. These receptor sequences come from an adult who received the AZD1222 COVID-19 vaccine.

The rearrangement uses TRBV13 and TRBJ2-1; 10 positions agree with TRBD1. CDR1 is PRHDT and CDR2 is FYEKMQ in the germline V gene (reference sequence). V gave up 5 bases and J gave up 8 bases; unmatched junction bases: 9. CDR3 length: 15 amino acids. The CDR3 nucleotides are TGTGCCAGCAGCCCCCAGGGACAGGGGTACGATGAGCAGTTCTTC. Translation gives CASSPQGQGYDEQFF.

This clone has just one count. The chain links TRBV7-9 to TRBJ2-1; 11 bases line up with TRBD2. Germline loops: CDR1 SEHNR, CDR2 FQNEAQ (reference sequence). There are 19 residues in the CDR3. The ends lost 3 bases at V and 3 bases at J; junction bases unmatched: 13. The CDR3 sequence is CASSFSTTVLAGVYNEQFF. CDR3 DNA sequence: TGTGCCAGCAGCTTTTCCACTACTGTACTAGCGGGGGTCTACAATGAGCAGTTCTTC.

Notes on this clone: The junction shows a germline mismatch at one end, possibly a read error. CDR3 nucleotides: TGTGCTAGCAGCCAGGGGGCTAATGAGCAGTTCTTC. This sequence encodes CASSQGANEQFF. This chain uses TRBV7-7 with TRBJ2-1; 8 bases line up with TRBD1. CDR1 and CDR2 from the germline V gene are SSHAT and FNYEAQ (reference sequence). The CDR3 is 12 residues long.

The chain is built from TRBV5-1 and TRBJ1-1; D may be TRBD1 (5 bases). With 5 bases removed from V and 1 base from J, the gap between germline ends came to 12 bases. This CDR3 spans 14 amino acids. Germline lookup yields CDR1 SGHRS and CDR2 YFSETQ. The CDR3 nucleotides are TGCGCCAGCAGATCAGATAGGGGGAACACTGAAGCTTTCTTT. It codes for CASRSDRGNTEAFF.

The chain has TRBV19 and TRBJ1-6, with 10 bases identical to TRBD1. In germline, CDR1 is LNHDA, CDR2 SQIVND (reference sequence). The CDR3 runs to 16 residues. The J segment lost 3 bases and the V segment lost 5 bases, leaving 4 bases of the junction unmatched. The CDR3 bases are TGTGCCAGTAGTTCCCGGGACAGGGGCTATAATTCACCCCTCCACTTT. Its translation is CASSSRDRGYNSPLHF.

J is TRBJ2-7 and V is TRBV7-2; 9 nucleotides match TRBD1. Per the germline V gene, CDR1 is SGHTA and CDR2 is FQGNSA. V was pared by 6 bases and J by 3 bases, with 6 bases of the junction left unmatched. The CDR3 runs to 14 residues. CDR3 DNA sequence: TGTGCCAGCAGTTTACAGGGGGCGGGCTACGAGCAGTACTTC. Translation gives CASSLQGAGYEQYF.

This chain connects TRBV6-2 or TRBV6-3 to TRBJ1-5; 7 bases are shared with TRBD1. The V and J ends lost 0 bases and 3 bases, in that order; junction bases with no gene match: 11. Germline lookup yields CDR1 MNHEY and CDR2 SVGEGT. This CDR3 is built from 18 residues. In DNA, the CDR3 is TGTGCCAGCAGTTACTCGAGCAGGGGGTATAGGAACAATCAGCCCCAGCATTTT. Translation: CASSYSSRGYRNNQPQHF.

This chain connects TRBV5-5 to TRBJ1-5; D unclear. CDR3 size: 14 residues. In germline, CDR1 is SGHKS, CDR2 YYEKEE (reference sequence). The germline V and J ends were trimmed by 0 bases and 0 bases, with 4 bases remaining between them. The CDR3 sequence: CASSLEVSNQPQHF. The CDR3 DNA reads TGTGCCAGCAGCTTGGAGGTTAGCAATCAGCCCCAGCATTTT.